Below are 19 T cell receptor beta chains sequenced from a single sample in a study of CD8 T cells in ankylosing spondylitis. TCRdb passed the 5' RACE reads through MiXCR, listing each CDR3 protein once. The sample records 350,000 or so distinct CDR3 sequences, approximately 10% being singletons. The sequenced sample was blood, either unsorted or a sorted T cell fraction (not recorded which). These receptors all stem from a female donor with ankylosing spondylitis or in good health (not recorded which).

This clonotype was recorded many times. V and J are TRBV7-2 and TRBJ2-1; D gene ambiguous. Looked up from germline, CDR1 is SGHTA and CDR2 is FQGNSA. The CDR3 is 12 residues long. V was clipped by 3 bases and J by 12 bases, with 12 bases between them. The CDR3 DNA reads TGTGCCAGCAGCTTCTATCAAGGCGGGCAGTTCTTC. Translation gives CASSFYQGGQFF.

This clonotype was counted ten times or more. Here the CDR3 DNA reads TGTGCCAGCAGTGAGCCACAGGGGGCCCTCGAGCAGTACTTC. This gives the protein CASSEPQGALEQYF. V gene TRBV6-1 combines with J gene TRBJ2-7; 9 bases fit TRBD1. V lost 3 bases, J lost 6 bases, and 6 bases stayed unmatched. Germline-derived CDR1 and CDR2 are MNHNS and SASEGT. CDR3 length equals 14 residues.

This rearrangement joins TRBV28 to TRBJ2-7; tentative D call: TRBD1 (6 bases). This CDR3 has 13 amino acids. V shed 5 bases and J shed 5 bases, with 13 bases lying between them. Per the germline V gene, CDR1 is MDHEN and CDR2 is SYDVKM. CDR3 loop: CASSVHRVHEQYF. Here the CDR3 DNA reads TGTGCCAGCAGTGTCCACAGGGTCCACGAGCAGTACTTC.

This clonotype was seen at least ten times. The chain joins TRBV5-1 to TRBJ2-2, with a tentative D call TRBD1 (5 bases). The CDR3 covers 15 residues. Germline loops: CDR1 SGHRS, CDR2 YFSETQ. Trimming stripped 4 bases from V and 5 bases from J, with 15 bases between. The chain's CDR3 is CASSPTVFETGELFF. The CDR3 DNA reads TGCGCCAGCAGCCCGACAGTATTTGAAACCGGGGAGCTGTTTTTT.

In its sample, this clonotype was seen many times. The genes are TRBV10-3 and TRBJ1-5; no firm D call. V was clipped by 3 bases and J by 7 bases, with 7 bases between them. Germline values: CDR1 ENHRY, CDR2 SYGVKD. This CDR3 spans 12 amino acids. The CDR3 DNA reads TGTGCCATCAGTGACCCCAACCAGCCCCAGCATTTT. This gives the protein CAISDPNQPQHF.

This clonotype was seen ten or more times. The gene calls are TRBV4-1 and TRBJ1-1; D call uncertain. V gave up 4 bases and J gave up 5 bases, with 17 bases separating them. This CDR3 has 15 residues. Germline values: CDR1 MGHRA, CDR2 YSYEKL. CDR3 sequence reads: CASSPHSVGRTEAFF. The CDR3 DNA is TGCGCCAGCAGCCCCCACAGTGTGGGGAGGACTGAAGCTTTCTTT.

This clonotype was recorded at least ten times. The rearrangement links TRBV5-1 to TRBJ1-5; D ambiguous. The CDR3 length is 15 residues. CDR1 SGHRS and CDR2 YFSETQ come from the germline V gene. V was clipped by 1 base and J by 5 bases, with 13 bases between them. CDR3: CASSLWPGDDQPQHF. CDR3 nucleotide sequence: TGCGCCAGCAGCTTGTGGCCGGGAGACGATCAGCCCCAGCATTTT. Combining the CDR3 with reference TRBV5-1 and TRBJ1-5 gives the whole variable domain KAGVTQTPRYLIKTRGQQVTLSCSPISGHRSVSWYQQTPGQGLQFLFEYFSETQRNKGNFPGRFSGRQFSNSRSEMNVSTLELGDSALYLCASSLWPGDDQPQHFGDGTRLSIL.

This CDR3 is CASSRGEAQYF. CDR3 DNA sequence: TGCGCCAGCAGCCGCGGAGAAGCGCAGTATTTT. The chain is built from TRBV4-3 and TRBJ2-3; D is unresolved. The CDR3 extends over 11 amino acids. The V end lost 4 bases, the J end lost 10 bases, and 9 bases lay between the germline ends. Looked up from germline, CDR1 is LGHNA and CDR2 is YSLEER.

The genes are TRBV10-3 and TRBJ2-1; no clear D. Between the trimmed V and J ends, which lost 2 bases and 5 bases, there was a span of 10 bases. Germline assignment: CDR1 ENHRY and CDR2 SYGVKD. The CDR3 consists of 14 residues. CDR3 in DNA: TGTGCCATCAGTGAGAGCCCGATGAACAATGAGCAGTTCTTC. Translated: CAISESPMNNEQFF.

This clonotype was observed at least ten times. V gene TRBV5-1 combines with J gene TRBJ1-4, with a possible D match to TRBD1 (5 bases). From germline, CDR1 is SGHRS and CDR2 YFSETQ. The CDR3 spans 15 residues. Trimming pared 4 bases from V and 0 bases from J, leaving 10 bases between. CDR3 sequence reads: CASSLRQTTNEKLFF. The CDR3 DNA follows: TGCGCCAGCAGCCTAAGACAGACAACTAATGAAAAACTGTTTTTT.

This clonotype was counted a few times. This chain uses TRBV28 with TRBJ2-7; 12 bases map to TRBD1. CDR3 length: 16 residues. Germline V lookup: CDR1 MDHEN, CDR2 SYDVKM. V trimming: 6 bases; J trimming: 3 bases; junction bases outside the gene matches: 9. The CDR3 DNA reads as TGTGCCAGCAGGACGACGGGACAGGGGGCTGGCTACGAGCAGTACTTC. Residues: CASRTTGQGAGYEQYF. The variable domain in full, completed from reference TRBV28 and TRBJ2-7, reads DVKVTQSSRYLVKRTGEKVFLECVQDMDHENMFWYRQDPGLGLRLIYFSYDVKMKEKGDIPEGYSVSREKKERFSLILESASTNQTSMYLCASRTTGQGAGYEQYFGPGTRLTVT.

This clonotype has more than one count but fewer than ten. The J gene is TRBJ1-5, the V gene TRBV5-1; TRBD1 agrees at 10 bases. The CDR3 is made up of 19 amino acids. CDR1 and CDR2 from the germline V gene are SGHRS and YFSETQ. With 1 base clipped from V and 1 base from J, the junction kept 11 bases outside the gene matches. This CDR3 is CASSLPPGQGSRSNQPQHF. Written as DNA, the CDR3 is TGCGCCAGCAGCTTGCCTCCGGGACAGGGGTCGAGAAGCAATCAGCCCCAGCATTTT.

This clonotype was picked up many times. The V and J genes are TRBV5-1 and TRBJ2-1, with TRBD2 matching 8 bases. The V segment lost 4 bases and the J segment 5 bases; nucleotides outside the gene matches: 5. This CDR3 region has 14 residues. CDR1 is SGHRS and CDR2 is YFSETQ in the germline V gene. The CDR3 reads CASSLSGNDNEQFF. The CDR3 DNA reads as TGCGCCAGCAGCCTTAGCGGGAACGACAATGAGCAGTTCTTC.

J is TRBJ1-5 and V is TRBV7-2; D gene uncertain. The germline gives CDR1 SGHTA, CDR2 FQGNSA. Deletions cut 8 bases from V and 1 base from J, with 12 bases between. The CDR3 has 14 amino acids. As DNA, the CDR3 is TGTGCCAGCTCACCTTTGGGAAGCAATCAGCCCCAGCATTTT. The encoded protein is CASSPLGSNQPQHF.

The sample holds many counts of this clonotype. The genes are TRBV3-1 and TRBJ2-7; TRBD2 matches at 11 bases. The CDR3 totals 19 residues. CDR1 and CDR2 from the germline V gene are LGHDT and YNNKEL (reference sequence). The ends lost 1 base at V and 2 bases at J; junction bases unmatched: 13. The CDR3 sequence: CASSQVSPLAGGITYEQYF. CDR3 bases: TGTGCCAGCAGCCAAGTTAGTCCGCTAGCGGGAGGTATTACCTACGAGCAGTACTTC.

In its sample, this clonotype was seen many times. V is TRBV27 and J is TRBJ2-2; D is tentatively TRBD1 or TRBD2 (6 bases each). Trimming left V 7 bases short and J 6 bases short, with 21 bases between. CDR1 is MNHEY, CDR2 SMNVEV, per germline (reference sequence). The CDR3 covers 16 residues. For the CDR3, the DNA is TGTGCCAGCAATATCGGAAGGGGGTGGGGGGCCGGGGAGCTGTTTTTT. It codes for CASNIGRGWGAGELFF.

This clonotype was seen many times. This chain links TRBV24-1 with TRBJ2-1; TRBD2 matches 12 bases. The germline gives CDR1 KGHDR, CDR2 SFDVKD. The CDR3 has 15 amino acids. Germline trimming cut 0 bases from V and 9 bases from J; bases unmatched to any gene: 2. This CDR3 reads CATSDLGLAGFEQFF. Written as DNA, the CDR3 is TGTGCCACCAGTGATTTGGGACTAGCGGGGTTTGAGCAGTTCTTC.

The chain has TRBV7-2 and TRBJ1-5, with D unclear. V lost 5 bases to trimming and J lost 7 bases, with 12 bases between them. Looked up from germline, CDR1 is SGHTA and CDR2 is FQGNSA. The CDR3 spans 13 residues. The CDR3 is CASSPRREQPQHF. DNA of the CDR3: TGTGCCAGCAGCCCCCGACGCGAGCAGCCCCAGCATTTT.

This clonotype appeared many times. The chain has TRBV5-6 and TRBJ1-1; perhaps TRBD1 as D (5 bases). V lost 1 base to trimming and J lost 7 bases, with 8 bases between them. The CDR3 contains 12 residues. Germline CDR1 is SGHDT and CDR2 is YYEEEE. DNA for the CDR3: TGTGCCAGCAGCTTGACGGGGGTTGAAGCTTTCTTT. It yields the protein CASSLTGVEAFF.